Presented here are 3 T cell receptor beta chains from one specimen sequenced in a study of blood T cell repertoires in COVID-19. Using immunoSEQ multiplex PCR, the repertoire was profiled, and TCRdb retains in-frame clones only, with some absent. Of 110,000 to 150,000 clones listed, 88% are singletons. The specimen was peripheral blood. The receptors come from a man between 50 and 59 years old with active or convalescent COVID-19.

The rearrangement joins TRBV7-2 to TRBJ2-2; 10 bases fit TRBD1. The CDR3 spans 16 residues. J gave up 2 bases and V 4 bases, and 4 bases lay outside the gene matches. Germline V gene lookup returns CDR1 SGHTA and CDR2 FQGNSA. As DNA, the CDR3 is TGTGCCAGCAGCTCCAGGACAGGGGGTAACACCGGGGAGCTGTTTTTT. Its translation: CASSSRTGGNTGELFF.

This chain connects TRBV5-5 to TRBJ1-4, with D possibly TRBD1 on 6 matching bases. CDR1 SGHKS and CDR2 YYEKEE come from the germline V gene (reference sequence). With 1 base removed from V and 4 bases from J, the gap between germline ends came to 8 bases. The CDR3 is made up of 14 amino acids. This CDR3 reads CASSLRQVNEKLFF. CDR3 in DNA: TGTGCCAGCAGCTTGCGACAGGTTAATGAAAAACTGTTTTTT.

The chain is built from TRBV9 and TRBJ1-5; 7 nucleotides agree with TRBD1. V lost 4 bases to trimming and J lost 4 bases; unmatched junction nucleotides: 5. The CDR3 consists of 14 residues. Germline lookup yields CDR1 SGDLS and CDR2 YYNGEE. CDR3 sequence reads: CASSPGTDNQPQHF. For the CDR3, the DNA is TGTGCCAGCAGCCCCGGGACAGATAATCAGCCCCAGCATTTT.